The 27 T cell receptor beta chains presented below share a single source sample, sequenced in a study of response to subunit inactivated influenza vaccine. In TCRdb, the RT-PCR reads were re-called with MiXCR into one record per CDR3 protein. The repertoire holds about 310,000 distinct CDR3 sequences, with approximately 20% as singletons. The sequenced sample was PBMCs from blood, obtained less than 22 months after vaccination. All receptors come from a man aged 50 to 69 who received an inactivated influenza vaccine.

This clonotype was counted a few times. V and J are TRBV29-1 and TRBJ2-5; TRBD1 might be the D (6 bases). Trimming left V 1 base short and J 4 bases short, with 10 bases between. Germline CDR1 is SQVTM and CDR2 is ANQGSEA. The CDR3 runs 13 residues. CDR3: CSVEGGRRETQYF. DNA for the CDR3: TGCAGCGTTGAAGGGGGGCGACGAGAGACCCAGTACTTC.

This clonotype was counted between two and nine times. The chain employs TRBV7-9 and TRBJ2-7, with unresolved D. V was shortened by 1 base and J by 7 bases, with 17 bases between the two germline ends. The CDR3 has 15 residues. Germline CDR1 SEHNR, CDR2 FQNEAQ (reference sequence). CDR3 DNA sequence: TGTGCCAGCAGCTTAGACTTCGTCCCTTCGAGGGAGCAGTACTTC. Amino acids: CASSLDFVPSREQYF.

This clonotype was detected a few times. The V call is TRBV6-1, the J call TRBJ1-3; D unclear. CDR1 and CDR2 (germline): MNHNS, SASEGT. This CDR3 is built from 17 residues. V gave up 7 bases and J gave up 0 bases, with 19 bases separating them. For the CDR3, the DNA is TGTGCCAGCACCCACGGTGGTGGTTTACGCTCTGGAAACACCATATATTTT. It is translated as CASTHGGGLRSGNTIYF.

The V and J genes are TRBV12-3 or TRBV12-4 and TRBJ1-5; 9 bases line up with TRBD1. V lost 5 bases and J lost 4; bases outside the gene matches: 12. This CDR3 has 17 amino acids. CDR3 sequence: CASSQSGGQGWNQPQHF. In nucleotides, the CDR3 is TGTGCCAGCAGTCAATCGGGCGGACAGGGGTGGAATCAGCCCCAGCATTTT.

This clonotype was seen a few times. This chain connects TRBV20-1 to TRBJ2-5, with a possible D match to TRBD2 (5 bases). The CDR3 is made up of 14 amino acids. V lost 3 bases, J lost 9 bases, and 20 bases lay in between. Germline CDR1 DFQATT, CDR2 SNEGSKA (reference sequence). The CDR3 DNA sequence: TGCAGTGCTAGGGGTCGGGGATCAGTTTATTCCCAGTACTTC. Protein product: CSARGRGSVYSQYF.

This clonotype was detected a few times. V gene TRBV7-9 combines with J gene TRBJ1-1; the match to TRBD1 covers 8 bases. V lost 5 bases and J lost 3; bases outside the gene matches: 5. The CDR3 sequence is 14 residues long. Germline V gene data show CDR1 as SEHNR and CDR2 as FQNEAQ (reference sequence). The CDR3, as DNA: TGTGCCAGCAGCCGGGACAGGTTCTACACTGAAGCTTTCTTT. Its protein product is CASSRDRFYTEAFF. The variable domain in full, completed from reference TRBV7-9 and TRBJ1-1, reads DTGVSQNPRHKITKRGQNVTFRCDPISEHNRLYWYRQTLGQGPEFLTYFQNEAQLEKSRLLSDRFSAERPKGSFSTLEIQRTEQGDSAMYLCASSRDRFYTEAFFGQGTRLTVV.

The sample holds a few counts of this clonotype. This chain connects TRBV5-1 to TRBJ2-5, with a tentative D call TRBD2 (6 bases). The length of the CDR3 is 15 residues. Germline V CDR1 and CDR2: SGHRS, YFSETQ. V was pared by 1 base and J by 3 bases, with 13 bases between. The CDR3 DNA is TGCGCCAGCAGCTTGCGCGGGACGTCCGAAGAGACCCAGTACTTC. Translated, it gives CASSLRGTSEETQYF. Full variable domain (missing parts from reference TRBV5-1 and TRBJ2-5): KAGVTQTPRYLIKTRGQQVTLSCSPISGHRSVSWYQQTPGQGLQFLFEYFSETQRNKGNFPGRFSGRQFSNSRSEMNVSTLELGDSALYLCASSLRGTSEETQYFGPGTRLLVL.

The sample holds a few counts of this clonotype. The chain joins TRBV12-3 or TRBV12-4 to TRBJ2-7; no definite D call. The V gene lost 6 bases and the J gene lost 2 bases, with 14 bases spanning the gap. The CDR3 is 14 residues long. The CDR3 reads CASSDRSFPYEQYF. The DNA for the CDR3 is TGTGCCAGCAGCGACCGTAGTTTTCCCTACGAGCAGTACTTC.

This clonotype was detected a few times. The chain recombines TRBV24-1 with TRBJ1-1; the D is unclear. V was trimmed by 5 bases and J by 3 bases, leaving 9 bases between them. The CDR3 spans 13 residues. Germline V gene data show CDR1 as KGHDR and CDR2 as SFDVKD. CDR3 in DNA: TGTGCCACCAGTGTAGGTGGGGACACTGAAGCTTTCTTT. Its translation: CATSVGGDTEAFF.

The chain couples TRBV5-1 to TRBJ2-5; 7 bases are shared with TRBD1. CDR1 is SGHRS, CDR2 YFSETQ, per germline. With V trimmed by 4 bases and J by 2 bases, 11 bases remained unmatched. The CDR3 loop spans 16 amino acids. The CDR3 nucleotides read TGCGCCAGCAGCCCAGGACCGACAGGGAAACAAGAGACCCAGTACTTC. Amino acid sequence: CASSPGPTGKQETQYF.

The rearrangement uses TRBV10-3 and TRBJ1-5, with 7 nucleotides matching TRBD1. Looked up from germline, CDR1 is ENHRY and CDR2 is SYGVKD. Trimming took 1 base from V and 8 from J; bases not matched to a gene: 5. The CDR3 consists of 14 residues. Here the CDR3 reads CAISEYGTGEPQHF. CDR3 nucleotide sequence: TGTGCCATCAGTGAGTACGGAACAGGGGAGCCCCAGCATTTT.

This clonotype has just a few counts. The rearrangement joins TRBV29-1 to TRBJ2-3, with 11 positions matching TRBD2. Trimming took 3 bases from V and 5 from J; bases not matched to a gene: 7. This CDR3 comprises 15 residues. CDR1 and CDR2 from the germline V gene are SQVTM and ANQGSEA. The CDR3 spells CSVDHFGLAGDTQYF. The CDR3 DNA reads TGCAGCGTTGACCACTTCGGACTAGCGGGAGATACGCAGTATTTT.

This clonotype was observed a handful of times. The gene calls are TRBV20-1 and TRBJ2-7; 11 bases agree with TRBD2. Germline V CDR1 and CDR2: DFQATT, SNEGSKA (reference sequence). CDR3 length: 15 residues. The trim removed 4 bases at V and 3 bases at J, leaving 8 bases unmatched. The CDR3 protein is CSANPTGTSGYEQYF. The DNA for the CDR3 is TGCAGTGCTAACCCCACCGGGACTAGCGGCTACGAGCAGTACTTC.

This sequence joins TRBV18 and TRBJ2-1; 7 bases are a match to TRBD2. Germline CDR1 is KGHSH and CDR2 is LQKENI. Trimming at V came to 6 bases and at J to 3 bases, leaving 8 bases not matched to a gene. The CDR3 is 15 amino acids. CDR3 in DNA: TGTGCCAGCTCTCCCGGGAGCGGGAACTACAATGAGCAGTTCTTC. Translation: CASSPGSGNYNEQFF.

This clonotype turned up a few times. J is TRBJ2-7 and V is TRBV11-2; D is possibly TRBD2 (6 bases). The CDR3 consists of 15 residues. The V and J ends lost 1 base and 9 bases respectively, with 19 bases between them. Germline V gene data show CDR1 as SGHAT and CDR2 as FQNNGV. The CDR3 nucleotides read TGTGCCAGCAGCTTAGTTACTAGCTTTCGCACCATGCAGTACTTC. It yields the protein CASSLVTSFRTMQYF.

This chain links TRBV4-1 with TRBJ1-2, with unresolved D. The CDR3 has 15 amino acids. V lost 0 bases and J 4 bases, leaving 12 bases between the germline ends. Germline V gene lookup returns CDR1 MGHRA and CDR2 YSYEKL. The CDR3: CASSQEGTRGYGYTF. The CDR3 bases are TGCGCCAGCAGCCAAGAGGGAACCCGAGGCTATGGCTACACCTTC.

The chain joins TRBV4-3 to TRBJ2-3; D is undetermined. V lost 3 bases and J 3 bases, leaving 13 bases between the germline ends. Germline lookup yields CDR1 LGHNA and CDR2 YSLEER. The CDR3 is 15 residues long. CDR3 in amino acids: CASSQGSHGTDTQYF. The CDR3 nucleotides read TGCGCCAGCAGCCAGGGGTCGCATGGGACAGATACGCAGTATTTT.

This clonotype was counted at least ten times. This chain links TRBV29-1 with TRBJ1-1, with D possibly being TRBD1 (5 bases). The V end was cut by 7 bases, the J end by 1 base, with 7 bases between. This CDR3 has 11 amino acids. In germline, CDR1 is SQVTM, CDR2 ANQGSEA. The CDR3: CSATENTEAFF. Here the CDR3 DNA reads TGCAGCGCGACAGAGAACACTGAAGCTTTCTTT.

V usage is TRBV6-2 or TRBV6-3 and J usage is TRBJ2-3, with TRBD2 identical over 8 bases. Germline assignment: CDR1 MNHEY and CDR2 SVGEGT. This CDR3 spans 16 amino acids. V shed 5 bases, J shed 0 bases, and the junction held 7 bases outside the gene matches. The CDR3 DNA reads as TGTGCCAGCAGTCCATACCGACTAGCGAGCACAGATACGCAGTATTTT. It specifies CASSPYRLASTDTQYF.

This clonotype was detected a few times. The chain employs TRBV29-1 and TRBJ1-1; D remains ambiguous. Between the trimmed V and J ends, which lost 3 bases and 1 base, there was a span of 9 bases. The CDR3 length is 13 residues. Germline-derived CDR1 and CDR2 are SQVTM and ANQGSEA. The CDR3 nucleotides are TGCAGCGTTGATGCCGTGGGGAACACTGAAGCTTTCTTT. It translates to CSVDAVGNTEAFF.

This clonotype showed up just a few times. The chain couples TRBV3-1 to TRBJ2-2, with 8 nucleotides matching TRBD2. Looked up from germline, CDR1 is LGHDT and CDR2 is YNNKEL (reference sequence). The V gene end was trimmed by 0 bases and the J gene end by 6 bases; junction bases not matched to a gene: 3. The length of the CDR3 is 15 residues. CDR3 sequence reads: CASSQDREGSGELFF. In DNA form, the CDR3 reads TGTGCCAGCAGCCAAGACCGGGAGGGCTCCGGGGAGCTGTTTTTT. The whole variable domain, remainder taken from reference TRBV3-1 and TRBJ2-2, is DTAVSQTPKYLVTQMGNDKSIKCEQNLGHDTMYWYKQDSKKFLKIMFSYNNKELIINETVPNRFSPKSPDKAHLNLHINSLELGDSAVYFCASSQDREGSGELFFGEGSRLTVL.

This clonotype rates as medium-sized. The V call is TRBV15, the J call TRBJ1-5; no clear D. The CDR3 totals 8 residues. Germline V gene lookup returns CDR1 LNHNV and CDR2 YYDKDF (reference sequence). CDR3 in DNA: TGTAGCAATCAGCCCCAGCATTTT. Amino acid sequence: CSNQPQHF.

This clonotype was counted a few times. V and J are TRBV29-1 and TRBJ1-5; D not resolved. The ends were cut back, 6 bases at V and 2 bases at J, with 14 bases in the middle. Germline lookup yields CDR1 SQVTM and CDR2 ANQGSEA. The CDR3 sequence is 14 residues long. The CDR3 coding sequence is TGCAGCGTCACAGATGGTCCGGGCAATCAGCCCCAGCATTTT. This sequence encodes CSVTDGPGNQPQHF.

The chain links TRBV6-2 or TRBV6-3 to TRBJ2-1; D gene ambiguous. The V end lost 6 bases, the J end lost 0 bases, and 6 bases lay between the germline ends. CDR3 length equals 13 residues. The V gene's germline CDR1 is MNHEY and CDR2 SVGEGT. The CDR3 DNA is TGTGCCAGCAGGCCGCCCTCCTACAATGAGCAGTTCTTC. This sequence encodes CASRPPSYNEQFF.

The chain has TRBV7-2 and TRBJ1-5; TRBD1 aligns across 7 bases. This CDR3 contains 16 residues. CDR1 is SGHTA and CDR2 is FQGNSA in the germline V gene. V lost 5 bases to trimming and J lost 5 bases; unmatched junction nucleotides: 12. The CDR3 here is CASSPHIGQAYQPQHF. As DNA, the CDR3 is TGTGCCAGCAGCCCCCACATAGGACAGGCGTATCAGCCCCAGCATTTT.

This chain uses TRBV4-3 with TRBJ2-5; no definite D call. The CDR3 sequence is 14 residues long. The V gene's germline CDR1 is LGHNA and CDR2 YSLEER. V lost 0 bases and J lost 4, with 9 bases in between. The CDR3 loop reads CASSQDTLLETQYF. In DNA, the CDR3 is TGCGCCAGCAGCCAAGACACCCTCTTAGAGACCCAGTACTTC.

This clonotype occurred many times. The chain's CDR3 is CASSIQGAGEAFF. For the CDR3, the DNA is TGTGCCAGTAGTATACAGGGGGCAGGTGAAGCTTTCTTT. This chain links TRBV19 with TRBJ1-1; 8 bases align to TRBD1. CDR3 length equals 13 residues. Germline lookup yields CDR1 LNHDA and CDR2 SQIVND (reference sequence). The trim removed 2 bases at V and 7 bases at J, leaving 3 bases unmatched.